This T cell receptor (beta chain) was sequenced during a study of CD8 T cells in ankylosing spondylitis. Study results and caveats: Disease-linked clones reportedly concentrated significantly in matched ankylosing spondylitis synovial fluid. Earlier studies detected some motif variants in reactive arthritis synovial fluid and blood. Among TCR beta sequences, a motif of under ten highly homologous variants appeared characteristic of ankylosing spondylitis blood.

This clonotype occurred a few times. Its antigen is unknown. CDR1 is DFQATT, CDR2 SNEGSKA, per germline (reference sequence). This CDR3 spans 13 amino acids. V dropped 6 bases and J dropped 5 bases, with 14 bases sitting between them. MiXCR, applied by TCRdb to the 5' RACE reads, yields one record per CDR3 protein. The top ten hold about 6.8% of the sample, which has 500,000 to 550,000 distinct CDR3 sequences, more than 9.5% seen once. V and J are TRBV20-1 and TRBJ2-1, with unresolved D. This TCR was recovered from a male donor with ankylosing spondylitis. Input material: blood, either unsorted or a sorted T cell fraction (not recorded which). The CDR3 region is CSAHEVLNNEQFF. As DNA, the CDR3 is TGCAGTGCCCATGAGGTCTTGAACAATGAGCAGTTCTTC.